Below are 27 T cell receptor beta chains sequenced from a single sample in a study of T-cell reconstitution after alpha-beta-depleted transplantation in children. Unique molecular identifiers tagged the TCRbeta library. Each CDR3 protein is one row after TCRdb ran MiXCR on the PCR reads. This sample yields about 610,000 distinct CDR3 sequences, of which 8% to 11% are seen a single time; about 4% belongs to the top ten. The material was PBMCs from the stem cell graft donor, obtained from the stem cell graft. These receptors were taken from a human donor who donated a stem cell graft to a child with acute myeloid leukemia.

This clonotype has more than one count but fewer than ten. The CDR3 is CASSQEIVGETQYF. As DNA, the CDR3 is TGTGCCAGCAGCCAAGAGATAGTAGGAGAGACCCAGTACTTC. The genes are TRBV4-2 and TRBJ2-5; D not resolved. CDR1 and CDR2 from the germline V gene are LGHNA and YNFKEQ. Trimming left V 0 bases short and J 4 bases short, with 9 bases between. The CDR3 is made up of 14 amino acids.

V usage is TRBV9 and J usage is TRBJ2-7; 9 bases are shared with TRBD2. J lost 0 bases, V lost 0 bases, and 4 bases had no gene match. The germline gives CDR1 SGDLS, CDR2 YYNGEE. The CDR3 runs 16 residues. CDR3 in amino acids: CASSVGAGGISYEQYF. As DNA, the CDR3 is TGTGCCAGCAGCGTAGGAGCGGGAGGCATCTCCTACGAGCAGTACTTC.

This clonotype has a handful of counts. The rearrangement joins TRBV12-3 or TRBV12-4 to TRBJ2-1; a possible D gene is TRBD1 (6 bases). V was shortened by 5 bases and J by 8 bases, with 16 bases between the two germline ends. CDR3 length: 14 amino acids. CDR3 protein: CASSPQAHRDEQFF. The CDR3 bases are TGTGCCAGCAGTCCCCAAGCCCACAGGGATGAGCAGTTCTTC.

The chain employs TRBV20-1 and TRBJ2-4; a weak D match, TRBD2 (6 bases). The CDR3 consists of 12 residues. CDR1 and CDR2 (germline): DFQATT, SNEGSKA (reference sequence). Trimming left V 6 bases short and J 3 bases short, with 9 bases between. The CDR3 sequence is CSALSGKNIQYF. Here the CDR3 DNA reads TGCAGTGCCCTTAGCGGCAAAAACATTCAGTACTTC.

This clonotype was detected a few times. The genes are TRBV2 and TRBJ2-2; D not resolved. This CDR3 has 16 amino acids. The germline V gene has CDR1 SNHLY and CDR2 FYNNEI. Deletions cut 1 base from V and 0 bases from J, with 9 bases between. The CDR3 protein is CASSEDWSSNTGELFF. CDR3 DNA sequence: TGTGCCAGCAGTGAAGATTGGTCTTCGAACACCGGGGAGCTGTTTTTT.

The chain employs TRBV29-1 and TRBJ2-1; TRBD2 aligns across 11 bases. Germline V gene sequence: CDR1 SQVTM, CDR2 ANQGSEA. J gave up 3 bases and V 6 bases, and 16 bases lay outside the gene matches. The CDR3 is 18 residues long. CDR3 DNA: TGCAGCGTCAGGACAGCCATAGGACTAGCGGGTGACTACAATGAGCAGTTCTTC. This gives the protein CSVRTAIGLAGDYNEQFF.

This clonotype was detected ten times or more. The rearrangement links TRBV20-1 to TRBJ2-1, with TRBD1 matching over 8 bases. Losses at the gene ends were 5 bases for V and 5 bases for J; bases not matched to a gene: 8. The CDR3 consists of 14 residues. The germline V gene has CDR1 DFQATT and CDR2 SNEGSKA (reference sequence). CDR3 nucleotides: TGCAGTGCTTCCCGGGACAGGATTAACAATGAGCAGTTCTTC. Translating it yields CSASRDRINNEQFF.

In its sample, this clonotype was seen many times. This chain uses TRBV7-9 with TRBJ1-2, with 8 bases fitting TRBD1. The CDR3 has 14 residues. The V gene's germline CDR1 is SEHNR and CDR2 FQNEAQ (reference sequence). J was trimmed by 5 bases and V by 5 bases; bases with no gene match: 7. As DNA, the CDR3 is TGTGCCAGCAGCCCCCGACAGGGGTGGTATGGCTACACCTTC. The encoded protein is CASSPRQGWYGYTF.

The chain links TRBV7-2 to TRBJ2-2; 7 bases map to TRBD2. Germline values: CDR1 SGHTA, CDR2 FQGNSA. This CDR3 contains 16 residues. The ends lost 5 bases at V and 5 bases at J; junction bases unmatched: 11. The CDR3 coding sequence is TGTGCCAGCAGCCCCGGGACTACCTCGCGTACCGGGGAGCTGTTTTTT. Protein: CASSPGTTSRTGELFF.

The chain employs TRBV7-9 and TRBJ2-1; 8 nucleotides match TRBD2. Germline CDR1 SEHNR, CDR2 FQNEAQ (reference sequence). This CDR3 is 16 amino acids long. V trimming: 5 bases; J trimming: 8 bases; junction bases outside the gene matches: 14. CDR3 residues: CASSPGLAGPSDEQFF. CDR3 in DNA: TGTGCCAGCAGCCCCGGGCTAGCGGGCCCCTCGGATGAGCAGTTCTTC.

In this sample, this clonotype turned up a few times. The chain couples TRBV7-6 to TRBJ2-5; 12 bases match TRBD2. Germline V lookup: CDR1 SGHVS, CDR2 FNYEAQ. V trimming: 4 bases; J trimming: 1 base; junction bases outside the gene matches: 7. This CDR3 is 17 amino acids long. CDR3 in DNA: TGTGCCAGCAGCTCCACCGGGACTAGCGGGTTCCAAGAGACCCAGTACTTC. Its protein product is CASSSTGTSGFQETQYF.

Only a few counts were recorded for this clonotype. The CDR3 DNA follows: TGTGCCAGCAGTCAACAGGGGGGTAATTCACCCCTCCACTTT. This codes for CASSQQGGNSPLHF. The chain combines TRBV27 with TRBJ1-6; TRBD1 aligns across 8 bases. The CDR3 extends over 14 amino acids. V lost 5 bases and J lost 6; bases outside the gene matches: 3. Per germline, CDR1 MNHEY and CDR2 SMNVEV (reference sequence).

Ten or more counts support this clonotype. This rearrangement joins TRBV7-2 to TRBJ2-7; D gene uncertain. The germline CDR1 and CDR2 sequences are SGHTA and FQGNSA. Trimming removed 3 bases from V and 0 bases from J, with 3 bases in between. This CDR3 has 12 amino acids. The CDR3 DNA follows: TGTGCCAGCAGCTTTAGCTCCTACGAGCAGTACTTC. Its protein is CASSFSSYEQYF.

This clonotype appeared a few times. This chain connects TRBV5-6 to TRBJ2-1, with TRBD2 matching over 9 bases. Per the germline V gene, CDR1 is SGHDT and CDR2 is YYEEEE. The junction had 11 bases not matched to a gene; V was cut back by 6 bases and J by 7 bases. The CDR3 is made up of 15 amino acids. The CDR3 loop is CASIARGLASNEQFF. DNA of the CDR3: TGTGCCAGCATCGCCCGTGGACTAGCGTCAAATGAGCAGTTCTTC. Full variable domain (missing parts from reference TRBV5-6 and TRBJ2-1): DAGVTQSPTHLIKTRGQQVTLRCSPKSGHDTVSWYQQALGQGPQFIFQYYEEEERQRGNFPDRFSGHQFPNYSSELNVNALLLGDSALYLCASIARGLASNEQFFGPGTRLTVL.

This clonotype was observed at least ten times. The chain links TRBV27 to TRBJ1-4; no definite D call. This CDR3 is 15 amino acids long. Germline values: CDR1 MNHEY, CDR2 SMNVEV (reference sequence). V was pared by 3 bases and J by 6 bases, with 14 bases between. The CDR3 spells CASSLRGVRDEKLFF. The DNA of the CDR3 is TGTGCCAGCAGTTTGAGAGGAGTAAGGGATGAAAAACTGTTTTTT.

This clonotype was found a few times. The DNA for the CDR3 is TGTGCCAGCACGTCGTCTAGCGGGAGGGTCACCGGGGAGCTGTTTTTT. Its protein is CASTSSSGRVTGELFF. The V gene is TRBV2, the J gene TRBJ2-2, with 12 bases that match TRBD2. The CDR3 runs 16 residues. The germline gives CDR1 SNHLY, CDR2 FYNNEI. Trimming took 7 bases from V and 4 from J; bases not matched to a gene: 7.

V and J are TRBV5-1 and TRBJ1-1; a weak D match, TRBD1 (5 bases). CDR1 and CDR2 (germline): SGHRS, YFSETQ. This CDR3 spans 12 amino acids. Trimming took 0 bases from V and 11 from J, leaving 11 bases between them. Here the CDR3 reads CASSLDRFGAFF. The CDR3 DNA reads TGCGCCAGCAGCTTGGACAGGTTCGGGGCTTTCTTT.

This clonotype was seen a handful of times. The gene calls are TRBV7-2 and TRBJ2-7; D gene ambiguous. V dropped 5 bases and J dropped 3 bases, with 14 bases sitting between them. CDR3 length: 14 residues. CDR1 is SGHTA and CDR2 is FQGNSA in the germline V gene. CDR3 coding DNA: TGTGCCAGCAGCCCCTCATACGCAGTCTACGAGCAGTACTTC. Protein: CASSPSYAVYEQYF.

This clonotype was observed many times. The chain has TRBV7-2 and TRBJ2-2; 11 bases line up with TRBD2. V lost 10 bases to trimming and J lost 2 bases; unmatched junction nucleotides: 6. Germline lookup yields CDR1 SGHTA and CDR2 FQGNSA. This CDR3 is 15 amino acids long. This chain's CDR3 is CAMTTSGKNTGELFF. For the CDR3, the DNA is TGTGCCATGACGACTAGCGGGAAAAACACCGGGGAGCTGTTTTTT.

CDR3 nucleotides: TGTGCCAGCAGGGTGATTAGGAAGCGGGAGTCCTACGAGCAGTACTTC. Amino acid sequence: CASRVIRKRESYEQYF. The chain couples TRBV28 to TRBJ2-7, with 8 nucleotides matching TRBD2. Germline loops: CDR1 MDHEN, CDR2 SYDVKM. V lost 6 bases and J lost 1; bases outside the gene matches: 11. The CDR3 runs to 16 residues.

The V call is TRBV7-2, the J call TRBJ2-3; D is possibly TRBD1 (6 bases). The V gene lost 5 bases and the J gene lost 2 bases, with 11 bases spanning the gap. Germline CDR1 and CDR2: SGHTA and FQGNSA. This CDR3 is 14 amino acids long. CDR3 residues: CASSEWDNTDTQYF. The CDR3, as DNA: TGTGCCAGCAGCGAGTGGGACAACACAGATACGCAGTATTTT.

This clonotype was seen many times. The rearrangement joins TRBV6-5 to TRBJ2-1; D call uncertain. The germline V and J ends were trimmed by 3 bases and 4 bases, with 7 bases remaining between them. The CDR3 contains 13 residues. CDR1 is MNHEY, CDR2 SVGAGI, per germline. The CDR3 DNA follows: TGTGCCAGCAGTTATAATACGTACAATGAGCAGTTCTTC. It translates to CASSYNTYNEQFF.

There are a few counts of this clonotype. The chain uses TRBV9 and TRBJ2-2; no definite D call. The V end was cut by 7 bases, the J end by 8 bases, with 12 bases between. The CDR3 sequence is 12 residues long. The germline V gene has CDR1 SGDLS and CDR2 YYNGEE. The DNA of the CDR3 is TGTGCCAGCGCGTATCTTGAAGGGGAGCTGTTTTTT. Its protein is CASAYLEGELFF.

The chain is built from TRBV6-5 and TRBJ2-7; D may be TRBD1 or TRBD2 (5 bases each). The CDR3 totals 14 residues. Germline CDR1 is MNHEY and CDR2 is SVGAGI. V lost 0 bases, J lost 6 bases, and 12 bases lay in between. The DNA of the CDR3 is TGTGCCAGCAGTTACTCGTTTACTAGGGGCGAGCAGTACTTC. Its translation is CASSYSFTRGEQYF.

This clonotype was counted between two and nine times. The chain uses TRBV7-8 and TRBJ2-7; 11 bases are a match to TRBD1. The CDR3 runs to 16 residues. CDR1 and CDR2 (germline): SGHVS, FQNEAQ. V dropped 2 bases and J dropped 6; count of bases not matched to a gene: 9. Written as DNA, the CDR3 is TGTGCCAGCAGCTTACCCGGACAGGGGGCGAAAAGCGAGCAGTACTTC. Translation: CASSLPGQGAKSEQYF.

The genes are TRBV30 and TRBJ1-2, with a weak D call TRBD1 (5 bases). Germline CDR1 GTSNPN, CDR2 SVGIG (reference sequence). The ends were cut back, 6 bases at V and 8 bases at J, with 16 bases in the middle. The CDR3 extends over 12 amino acids. CDR3: CACSPGARGYTF. DNA for the CDR3: TGTGCCTGTTCCCCCGGGGCGCGGGGCTACACCTTC.

V gene TRBV9 combines with J gene TRBJ2-3, with 10 bases lining up with TRBD2. The germline gives CDR1 SGDLS, CDR2 YYNGEE. The V and J ends lost 1 base and 4 bases, in that order; junction bases with no gene match: 6. CDR3 length: 16 residues. The CDR3 DNA reads as TGTGCCAGCAGCGTAACTAGCGGGATCGGCGCAGATACGCAGTATTTT. Translation: CASSVTSGIGADTQYF.